This T cell receptor (beta chain) derives from a study of HIV-infected patients and healthy controls. Study-level information: About 65% of the sixteen became undetectable by the second bleed, and all after another year of therapy. Total CDR3 counts per chain did not differ significantly between patients and controls.

cDNA was made from roughly 470 ng RNA using alpha and beta constant primers. Each of the alpha and beta chains got its own library through chain-specific third strand synthesis with indices. Ligation attached cDNA to a 5' RACE adapter that carried a random hexamer and SP2 site. From the 5' RACE reads, TCRdb called clonotypes with MiXCR, one entry per CDR3 protein. The repertoire consists of around 2,300 distinct CDR3 sequences, with more than 11% occurring once and the leading ten covering approximately 18%. Findings and limits, study-wide: HIV+ repertoires were severely depleted of MAIT alpha-chain CDR3s, unlike healthy controls.

With respect to this clonotype: Its antigen is still unknown.

Roughly three months, about 14 weeks, into antiretroviral therapy, follow-up blood was collected. No cell fractionation was done, so the repertoire covers all unsorted peripheral blood T cells. The sample in question was blood, obtained during antiretroviral therapy. This receptor was identified in an adult with HIV infection.

The CDR3 loop reads CSVTGNLGEQFF. The CDR3 DNA reads TGCAGTGTGACAGGGAATCTGGGTGAGCAGTTCTTC. This chain uses TRBV20-1 with TRBJ2-1; 7 bases align to TRBD1. Looked up from germline, CDR1 is DFQATT and CDR2 is SNEGSKA (reference sequence). CDR3 size: 12 residues. Unmatched junction bases numbered 9, after V lost 7 bases and J lost 9 bases.